This is a list of T cell receptor beta chains from one sample in a study of sequential checkpoint blockade in melanoma. Only in-frame clones appear in the TCRdb table, and some are missing; sequencing was by immunoSEQ multiplex PCR. The sample shows about 30,000 clones, less than 90% of them seen only once. Material: CD8+ T cells sorted from blood (inferred from file names), obtained from a patient given nivolumab and ipilimumab in sequence. The receptor source for this set is a human donor with melanoma. Each CDR3 is given with its conserved first and last residue. The D gene is left open where the match is weak. The size field is filled for only some rows; it gives once, few, many or a size class.

V	size	D	J	CDR3	DNA
TRBV13	NA	NA	TRBJ2-1	CASRTRKGEQFF	TGTGCCAGCAGGACTAGGAAGGGTGAGCAGTTCTTC
TRBV27	NA	NA	TRBJ2-7	CASSPRGPYEQYF	TGTGCCAGCAGTCCCAGGGGACCCTACGAGCAGTACTTC
TRBV13	NA	TRBD2	TRBJ2-1	CASSPSGLAAGVEFF	TGTGCCAGCAGCCCTTCGGGACTAGCGGCCGGCGTGGAGTTCTTC
TRBV4-1	NA	TRBD1	TRBJ2-1	CASSQDGTGAYNEQFF	TGCGCCAGCAGCCAAGACGGGACAGGGGCCTACAATGAGCAGTTCTTC
TRBV7-6	once	NA	TRBJ2-7	CASSLGVAEGYEQYF	TGTGCCAGCAGCTTAGGGGTAGCTGAAGGCTACGAGCAGTACTTC
TRBV9	NA	TRBD2	TRBJ2-1	CASSVVASGGTWNEQFF	TGTGCCAGCAGCGTAGTGGCTAGCGGGGGGACTTGGAATGAGCAGTTCTTC
TRBV9	once	TRBD2	TRBJ2-2	CASSGLGGSNTGELFF	TGTGCCAGCAGCGGACTCGGCGGGAGCAACACCGGGGAGCTGTTTTTT
TRBV30	NA	NA	TRBJ2-7	CAWTFGGGFREQYF	TGTGCCTGGACTTTCGGGGGTGGGTTTAGGGAGCAGTACTTC
TRBV14	NA	TRBD2	TRBJ2-5	CASSQGVSLAAQETQYF	TGTGCCAGCAGCCAAGGGGTATCACTAGCGGCCCAAGAGACCCAGTACTTC
TRBV27	once	NA	TRBJ2-7	CASFGLGQYF	TGTGCCAGCTTTGGGCTGGGGCAGTACTTC
TRBV30	NA	NA	TRBJ2-5	CAWRTWGPGETQYF	TGTGCCTGGAGAACGTGGGGGCCAGGAGAGACCCAGTACTTC
TRBV7-2	once	NA	TRBJ1-6	CAIRSDSSGSPLHF	TGTGCCATCCGCTCGGACAGTAGTGGTTCACCCCTCCACTTT
TRBV7-2	NA	NA	TRBJ2-1	CASSPTQNEQFF	TGTGCCAGCAGTCCTACCCAAAATGAGCAGTTCTTC
TRBV9	NA	NA	TRBJ2-1	CASSVGGGTVYNEQFF	TGTGCCAGCAGCGTAGGTGGGGGGACCGTATACAATGAGCAGTTCTTC
TRBV4-3	NA	TRBD2	TRBJ2-1	CASSPYTTSGVFNEQFF	TGCGCCAGCAGCCCATATACGACTAGCGGAGTATTCAATGAGCAGTTCTTC
TRBV5-5	NA	TRBD1	TRBJ1-2	CASSPGQGSYGYTF	TGTGCCAGCAGCCCTGGACAGGGTAGCTATGGCTACACCTTC
TRBV5-5	NA	TRBD2	TRBJ2-1	CASSAAGPNEQFF	TGTGCCAGCAGCGCAGCGGGACCCAATGAGCAGTTCTTC
TRBV13	NA	TRBD1	TRBJ1-4	CASSRTGARDEKLFF	TGTGCCAGCAGCCGGACAGGGGCTCGAGACGAAAAACTGTTTTTT
TRBV4-3	NA	NA	TRBJ1-2	CASSQGMGMLSYGYTF	TGCGCCAGCAGTCAGGGGATGGGGATGCTATCCTATGGCTACACCTTC
TRBV2	NA	NA	TRBJ2-5	CASDGAGSPTRGWETQYF	TGTGCCAGCGATGGGGCGGGCTCCCCAACGAGGGGGTGGGAGACCCAGTACTTC
TRBV6-1	once	TRBD1	TRBJ2-7	CASRTGVFYEQYF	TGTGCCAGCAGGACAGGGGTCTTTTACGAGCAGTACTTC
TRBV7-9	NA	TRBD1	TRBJ2-5	CASSARQGMAETQYF	TGTGCCAGCAGCGCTAGACAGGGGATGGCAGAGACCCAGTACTTC
TRBV5-4	NA	TRBD2	TRBJ2-5	CASSLGGSKETQYF	TGTGCCAGCAGCTTGGGCGGGAGTAAAGAGACCCAGTACTTC
TRBV18	once	NA	TRBJ1-2	CASSKEGHIYGYTF	TGTGCCAGCTCAAAGGAGGGGCATATCTATGGCTACACCTTC
TRBV6-5	NA	TRBD1	TRBJ2-5	CASSPTGDETQYF	TGTGCCAGCAGTCCCACAGGGGACGAGACCCAGTACTTC
TRBV29-1	NA	TRBD1	TRBJ1-1	CSVPLTGAGTEAFF	TGCAGCGTTCCTCTTACAGGGGCAGGGACTGAAGCTTTCTTT